This T cell receptor beta chain was captured by sequencing in a study of blood T cell repertoires in COVID-19. Study summary: There were acute and convalescent COVID-19 samples, and they came from the United States, Italy and Spain. Sample material is recorded as cDNA or gDNA derived from T cells, B-cell-depleted T cells, or PBMCs.

The table came from immunoSEQ multiplex PCR; TCRdb's copy has only in-frame clones and leaves some out. The sample records about 220,000 clones, around three quarters being singletons. Trimming stripped 10 bases from V and 7 bases from J, with 13 bases between. This CDR3 contains 11 residues. J is TRBJ1-2 and V is TRBV12-3 or TRBV12-4; D unclear. This sequence originates from a woman aged 70-85 years with acute or convalescent COVID-19. The source material was peripheral blood. CDR3 bases: TGTGCCATCGCGGGGTTGCGTGGCTACACCTTC. Translated: CAIAGLRGYTF.